The clone carrying this T cell receptor beta chain is labeled medium-sized based on frequency. Its antigen is undetermined. TRB rearrangements were amplified by touch-down multiplex PCR with mixed TRB-A/B primers. TCRdb reprocessed the multiplex PCR reads; each CDR3 protein has one entry and no DNA is given. The sample's table shows approximately 15,000 distinct CDR3 sequences. TRB amplification used roughly 250 ng of peripheral blood genomic DNA. The record originates from a study of T cell clusters in autoimmune cytopenias. Overall study context: TRB sequencing had a median around 51,000 reads and roughly 2,400 distinct clonotypes per sample. The study's findings and limits: TRB repertoire shifts in secondary cytopenia and chronic lymphocytic leukemia mostly reflected lymphoma, not autoimmunity. Primary autoimmune cytopenia patients seemingly lacked the physiological T cell clusters found in healthy donors. The T cell clusters came from computational analysis alone and lack functional validation.

The germline V gene has CDR1 MNHNS and CDR2 SASEGT. The CDR3 totals 13 residues. This TCR was sampled from a human donor with an autoimmune cytopenia or autoimmune hepatitis (not recorded which). Sequencing was performed on peripheral blood. This chain joins TRBV6-1 and TRBJ2-2; the D call from TCRdb, TRBD1, cannot be confirmed without DNA. The chain's CDR3 is CASKQGNTGELFF.